This is a list of T cell receptor beta chains from one sample in a study of regulatory T cells in long-lasting Graves disease. TCRdb redid the calling of the multiplex PCR reads with MiXCR, one entry per CDR3 protein. Here the sample spans about 470,000 distinct CDR3 sequences, roughly 21% being singletons. This sample comprised peripheral blood mononuclear cells (PBMCs), obtained when the disease was refractory, from a patient treated with antithyroid drugs. These receptor sequences come from a female donor with Graves disease. Each CDR3 is given with its conserved first and last residue. The D gene is left open where the match is weak. Expanded clones are given a class, and other clones once, few, many or no size at all.

V: TRBV28
length: 20
D: NA
J: TRBJ1-5
size: NA
CDR3: CASSTSSVGSGRRFNQPQHF
DNA: TGTGCCAGCAGTACCAGTTCGGTAGGATCGGGGCGGAGGTTTAATCAGCCCCAGCATTTT

V: TRBV5-1
length: 17
D: TRBD2
J: TRBJ2-6
size: few
CDR3: CASSRLAGNSGANVLTF
DNA: TGCGCCAGCAGTAGGCTAGCGGGTAACTCTGGGGCCAACGTCCTGACTTTC

V: TRBV6-5
length: 13
D: NA
J: TRBJ1-5
size: many
CDR3: CASSYGGGQPQHF
DNA: TGTGCCAGCAGTTACGGGGGTGGGCAGCCCCAGCATTTT

V: TRBV3-1
length: 16
D: NA
J: TRBJ2-5
size: NA
CDR3: CASSPGGGVVLETQYF
DNA: TGTGCCAGCAGCCCAGGGGGGGGAGTCGTCCTTGAGACCCAGTACTTC

V: TRBV7-2
length: 14
D: TRBD2
J: TRBJ2-5
size: many
CDR3: CASSSSGRVETQYF
DNA: TGTGCCAGCAGCTCTAGCGGGAGGGTGGAGACCCAGTACTTC

V: TRBV12-3/TRBV12-4
length: 13
D: NA
J: TRBJ2-7
size: few
CDR3: CASSQQQMGEQYF
DNA: TGTGCCAGCAGTCAACAGCAAATGGGGGAGCAGTACTTC

V: TRBV20-1
length: 11
D: NA
J: TRBJ2-5
size: many
CDR3: CSPGVQETQYF
DNA: TGCAGTCCGGGGGTCCAAGAGACCCAGTACTTC

V: TRBV10-3
length: 17
D: TRBD1
J: TRBJ2-2
size: NA
CDR3: CAISESQGQGNTGELFF
DNA: TGTGCCATCAGTGAGTCCCAGGGACAGGGGAACACCGGGGAGCTGTTTTTT

V: TRBV5-1
length: 12
D: NA
J: TRBJ1-1
size: NA
CDR3: CASRATENEAFF
DNA: TGCGCCAGCAGAGCTACAGAGAATGAAGCTTTCTTT

V: TRBV7-8
length: 14
D: NA
J: TRBJ1-4
size: NA
CDR3: CASSLDRDGEKLFF
DNA: TGTGCCAGCAGCTTAGACAGGGATGGAGAAAAACTGTTTTTT

V: TRBV24-1
length: 14
D: NA
J: TRBJ2-7
size: NA
CDR3: CAEAPANWDYEQYF
DNA: TGTGCCGAAGCCCCGGCTAACTGGGACTACGAGCAGTACTTC

V: TRBV25-1
length: 15
D: NA
J: TRBJ2-5
size: few
CDR3: CASSEYRTVQETQYF
DNA: TGTGCCAGCAGTGAATATCGCACGGTCCAAGAGACCCAGTACTTC

V: TRBV7-2
length: 15
D: TRBD1
J: TRBJ1-2
size: NA
CDR3: CASSPSTGGLGGYTF
DNA: TGTGCCAGCAGCCCCTCGACAGGGGGCCTTGGTGGCTACACCTTC

V: TRBV20-1
length: 14
D: NA
J: TRBJ1-2
size: few
CDR3: CSASEGALNYGYTF
DNA: TGCAGTGCTAGTGAAGGGGCACTTAACTATGGCTACACCTTC

V: TRBV20-1
length: 16
D: NA
J: TRBJ2-7
size: NA
CDR3: CSAREPGTGSSYEQYF
DNA: TGCAGTGCTAGAGAGCCCGGCACAGGGAGCTCCTACGAGCAGTACTTC

V: TRBV6-2/TRBV6-3
length: 13
D: NA
J: TRBJ1-1
size: NA
CDR3: CAIGRGLDTEAFF
DNA: TGTGCCATAGGTCGGGGGCTGGACACTGAAGCTTTCTTT

V: TRBV28
length: 15
D: NA
J: TRBJ2-6
size: many
CDR3: CASSSAGAGANVLTF
DNA: TGTGCCAGCAGCTCCGCAGGGGCTGGGGCCAACGTCCTGACTTTC

V: TRBV6-2/TRBV6-3
length: 14
D: NA
J: TRBJ2-3
size: NA
CDR3: CASSLDYAGDTQYF
DNA: TGTGCCAGCAGTTTGGACTACGCGGGAGATACGCAGTATTTT

V: TRBV7-2
length: 14
D: NA
J: TRBJ1-2
size: many
CDR3: CASSLDPLSYGYTF
DNA: TGTGCCAGCAGCTTAGACCCACTAAGCTATGGCTACACCTTC

V: TRBV15
length: 13
D: NA
J: TRBJ2-5
size: many
CDR3: CATSYRHQETQYF
DNA: TGTGCCACCAGCTACAGGCACCAAGAGACCCAGTACTTC

V: TRBV6-1
length: 14
D: TRBD1
J: TRBJ1-1
size: many
CDR3: CASTLGQGAFEAFF
DNA: TGTGCCAGCACCTTGGGACAGGGGGCCTTTGAAGCTTTCTTT

V: TRBV12-3/TRBV12-4
length: 16
D: NA
J: TRBJ1-5
size: many
CDR3: CASSFSGYSLNQPQHF
DNA: TGTGCCAGCAGTTTTTCAGGCTATTCCCTCAATCAGCCCCAGCATTTT

V: TRBV12-3/TRBV12-4
length: 13
D: NA
J: TRBJ2-5
size: many
CDR3: CASSFMGKETQYF
DNA: TGTGCCAGCAGTTTTATGGGGAAAGAGACCCAGTACTTC

V: TRBV20-1
length: 12
D: TRBD1
J: TRBJ2-7
size: NA
CDR3: CRVDRDGYEQYF
DNA: TGCAGGGTTGACAGGGACGGCTACGAGCAGTACTTC

V: TRBV10-3
length: 14
D: TRBD1
J: TRBJ2-7
size: many
CDR3: CAIRAGTGVYEQYF
DNA: TGTGCCATCAGGGCCGGGACAGGGGTCTACGAGCAGTACTTC

V: TRBV15
length: 16
D: NA
J: TRBJ1-2
size: few
CDR3: CATSGLAGVDNYGYTF
DNA: TGTGCCACCAGCGGCCTGGCGGGGGTGGATAACTATGGCTACACCTTC